What follows describes a single T cell receptor beta chain. What it binds is not known. CDR3 length: 18 residues. Germline values: CDR1 LNHNV, CDR2 YYDKDF (reference sequence). The V and J ends lost 0 bases and 8 bases, in that order; junction bases with no gene match: 16. In the ophthalmopathy cohort, Clinical Activity Score was at least 3, NOSPECS grade at least 4, and duration under 3 months. The source of the PBMCs was 9.5 to 10 ml of fresh peripheral blood. The CDR3 regions of TCR beta were amplified from RNA transcripts. The TCR CDR3 first-round RT-PCR relied on the HTBI primer set. MiXCR was run by TCRdb on the multiplex PCR reads, yielding one entry per CDR3 protein. The repertoire holds approximately 490,000 distinct CDR3 sequences, with roughly 22% as singletons. The data originate from a study of T cells in Graves' hyperthyroidism and ophthalmopathy. Study-level information: Before treatment of any kind, peripheral blood was taken at initial diagnosis.

Study-wide findings and caveats: Ophthalmopathy and stable hyperthyroidism were separated by a 13 V-J model.

The sequenced material came from blood. This receptor was identified in a woman in her seventies with Graves' ophthalmopathy. The chain joins TRBV15 to TRBJ2-1; TRBD2 matches at 7 bases. In nucleotides, the CDR3 is TGTGCCACCAGCAGAGAGGCGGGAGATGGTGGAATATACGATGAGCAGTTCTTC. It translates to CATSREAGDGGIYDEQFF. Full variable domain (remainder filled in from reference TRBV15 and TRBJ2-1): DAMVIQNPRYQVTQFGKPVTLSCSQTLNHNVMYWYQQKSSQAPKLLFHYYDKDFNNEADTPDNFQSRRPNTSFCFLDIRSPGLGDTAMYLCATSREAGDGGIYDEQFFGPGTRLTVL.